This T cell receptor beta chain was captured by sequencing in a study of T cell responses to AZD1222 COVID-19 vaccine. For the study at large: The analysis combined second doses at about 4 or about 12 weeks. General study points: Spike-specific TCR breadth and depth rose after two AZD1222 doses. Seropositive status at baseline applied to only five or six AZD1222 recipients. Most donors were white British and more were female, and clonal diversity was possibly underestimated.

The sample holds a few counts of this clone. What it binds is unknown. Data came from immunoSEQ multiplex PCR; TCRdb stores just in-frame clones and leaves some out. The sample shows 120,000 to 150,000 clones, more than 70% of them seen only once. The TCR was taken from an adult in good health. The specimen comprised peripheral blood, sampled on day 0 of AZD1222 vaccination.

The CDR3 coding sequence is TGTGCCAGCAGCTCTAACCAGGGCACCATATATTTT. Protein product: CASSSNQGTIYF. The chain uses TRBV7-6 and TRBJ1-3; possible D gene TRBD1, 5 bases. V gave up 4 bases and J gave up 9 bases, with 10 bases separating them. Germline CDR1 SGHVS, CDR2 FNYEAQ. This CDR3 region has 12 residues.